This T cell receptor (beta chain) was found in a study of tumor-infiltrating lymphocytes in localized non-small cell lung cancer. The germline gives CDR1 LNHDA, CDR2 SQIVND (reference sequence). The CDR3 is made up of 17 amino acids. With 3 bases clipped from V and 5 bases from J, the junction kept 14 bases outside the gene matches. Libraries were prepared by immunoSEQ multiplex PCR; TCRdb keeps only in-frame clonotypes and omits some of them. The sample yields roughly 24,000 clones, just under 70% seen once. The rearrangement joins TRBV19 to TRBJ1-2; 8 bases fit TRBD1. Sequenced input: lung tumor tissue. The clonotype originates from a human donor with non-small cell lung cancer. CDR3 sequence: CASSIPGQGVGFYGYTF. The CDR3 region has the DNA TGTGCCAGTAGTATCCCCGGACAGGGCGTGGGATTTTATGGCTACACCTTC.